Described below is a single TCR beta chain sequence and its context. The clone's antigen remains unknown. Base quality data are lacking; no much larger clone is found one base away. In this study, focal radiation therapy paired with CTLA-4 blockade (ipilimumab) was tested in patients who had chemo-refractory metastatic non-small-cell lung cancer. These data are taken from a study of radiotherapy plus CTLA-4 blockade in lung cancer (dated by TCRdb to 2017 to 2018). At the level of the whole study: Among the enrolled patients, about 19% had an objective response, and 31% reached disease control. What the research found in general, with its limitations: After treatment with radiotherapy and ipilimumab, TCR clones that originated in tumors expanded in peripheral blood. The strongest predictors of response were reported to be early dynamic shifts in blood T cell clones along with a rise in serum interferon-beta following radiation.

V is trimmed back by 5 bases and J by 4 bases, and the junction contains 8 bases that no gene match accounts for. CDR1 and CDR2, per the germline V gene (reference sequence), are SGHAT and FQDESV. Reading from cysteine to phenylalanine, the CDR3 counts 15 amino acids. Of all the DNA, just the CDR3 is kept, 45 bases in frame from base 1. The method behind the library was the immunoSEQ multiplex PCR assay. This is the immuneACCESS table as TCRdb keeps it, with only in-frame sequences that have V and J called. A part of the clones is gone; compared with another copy, unresolved V genes explain less than half, and the rest is unexplained. This sample lists around 82,000 clones; around 87% were detected once. Together, the top ten hold over 15% of the sample.

This TCR derives from a human donor with non-small cell lung cancer that progressed on radiotherapy plus ipilimumab. The V and J genes are TRBV11-1 and TRBJ1-2; the central 9 bases match TRBD1. The specimen comprised peripheral blood, sampled from a patient treated with radiotherapy plus ipilimumab. This receptor has the CDR3 CASSNNRDRAYGYTF. The DNA sequence is as follows: TGTGCCAGCAGCAACAACCGGGACAGGGCCTATGGCTACACCTTC.